Reported below is one T cell receptor (beta chain). As yet, its antigen is unknown. The source of the sample is a study of human T cells and chemical hapten exposure. Study-level points and caveats: Versus controls, significantly more large CDR3 similarity clusters arose from expanded TCRs.

Indicated time point: pre-sensitization, week 0. Sample treatment: therapeutic diphenylcyclopropenone sensitization with weekly scalp DPC. CDR1 is SGHAT and CDR2 is FQDESV in the germline V gene (reference sequence). Trimming left V 0 bases short and J 3 bases short, with 8 bases between. The CDR3 sequence is 15 residues long. TCRdb processed the RACE reads anew with MiXCR; each CDR3 protein has one entry. The data hold 150,000 to 200,000 distinct CDR3 sequences, with about 31% observed a single time. The clonotype originates from a woman in her 30s with alopecia areata. Some clones in this sample may be carry-over from other donors' samples. The chain is built from TRBV11-1 and TRBJ2-2; D not certain. Material: whole blood, obtained in connection with sensitization to the hapten diphenylcyclopropenone (DPC). Here the CDR3 reads CASSLAPGHTGELFF. The CDR3 DNA reads TGTGCCAGCAGCTTAGCCCCAGGTCACACCGGGGAGCTGTTTTTT.